This T cell receptor (beta chain) was identified during a study of blood T cell repertoires in COVID-19. TCRdb's table, derived via immunoSEQ multiplex PCR, lists solely in-frame clones and lacks some. This table has approximately 400,000 clones, 89% appearing once. The sample consisted of peripheral blood. The TCR originated in a man aged 35-49 years with acute or convalescent COVID-19.

CDR3 sequence (DNA): TGTGCCTGGAGTGTACTCTTCCCCGGGACAGGGGCGCGGATCAATGAGCAGTTCTTC. Residues: CAWSVLFPGTGARINEQFF. The V call is TRBV30, the J call TRBJ2-1; 10 nucleotides agree with TRBD1. Trimming took 0 bases from V and 6 from J; bases not matched to a gene: 17. Germline V gene sequence: CDR1 GTSNPN, CDR2 SVGIG (reference sequence). The CDR3 has 19 residues.